The 15 T cell receptor beta chains below come from one sample, sequenced in a study of blood T cell repertoires in COVID-19 (dated by TCRdb to about 2020). The library was prepared using the immunoSEQ multiplex PCR assay. TCRdb stores this immuneACCESS table with in-frame sequences only. Part of the clones is absent; in the studies checked, under half of the shortfall reflects unresolved V genes, and no reason is known for the rest. This sample lists a few hundred thousand clones; less than 90% were detected once. The top ten clonotypes cover 3.5% to 5.5% of the sample. Sequenced sample: peripheral blood. These receptors all stem from a man aged 55 to 70 who had recovered from COVID-19.

This chain connects TRBV9 to TRBJ2-1; D remains unclear. V was shortened by 0 bases and J by 9 bases, with 19 bases between the two germline ends. Germline V gives CDR1 SGDLS, CDR2 YYNGEE. The CDR3 runs to 16 residues. CDR3 coding DNA: TGTGCCAGCAGCGTAGCCGGGTACCCCGCCGCCCCTGAGCAGTTCTTC. It translates to CASSVAGYPAAPEQFF.

The gene calls are TRBV7-8 and TRBJ1-1; D is uncertain. The CDR3 length is 14 residues. The germline V gene encodes CDR1 SGHVS and CDR2 FQNEAQ. V dropped 5 bases and J dropped 3 bases, with 13 bases sitting between them. The CDR3 sequence: CASSPPLSDTEAFF. The CDR3 nucleotides read TGTGCCAGCAGCCCACCCTTATCGGACACTGAAGCTTTCTTT. Looking up the rest from reference TRBV7-8 and TRBJ1-1 gives the full variable domain: GAGVSQSPRYKVAKRGQDVALRCDPISGHVSLFWYQQALGQGPEFLTYFQNEAQLDKSGLPSDRFFAERPEGSVSTLKIQRTQQEDSAVYLCASSPPLSDTEAFFGQGTRLTVV.

The chain links TRBV2 to TRBJ2-5, with D tentatively TRBD2 (6 bases). The V end lost 6 bases, the J end lost 5 bases, and 22 bases lay between the germline ends. Germline V gene sequence: CDR1 SNHLY, CDR2 FYNNEI. CDR3 length equals 16 residues. The CDR3: CASREGRGGGRETQYF. The CDR3 region has the DNA TGTGCCAGCAGGGAGGGTAGGGGCGGTGGTAGGGAGACCCAGTACTTC. Drawing the rest from reference TRBV2 and TRBJ2-5, the complete variable domain is EPEVTQTPSHQVTQMGQEVILRCVPISNHLYFYWYRQILGQKVEFLVSFYNNEISEKSEIFDDQFSVERPDGSNFTLKIRSTKLEDSAMYFCASREGRGGGRETQYFGPGTRLLVL.

The CDR3 loop reads CASRPTANYGYTF. Here the CDR3 DNA reads TGTGCCAGCAGACCTACGGCTAACTATGGCTACACCTTC. The chain joins TRBV28 to TRBJ1-2; D gene ambiguous. The CDR3 has 13 amino acids. CDR1 is MDHEN and CDR2 is SYDVKM in the germline V gene. Deletions cut 6 bases from V and 0 bases from J, with 8 bases between.

This chain joins TRBV27 and TRBJ2-3; a weak D match, TRBD2 (6 bases). This CDR3 contains 15 residues. Germline lookup yields CDR1 MNHEY and CDR2 SMNVEV (reference sequence). The V end was cut by 2 bases, the J end by 1 base, with 10 bases between. In nucleotides, the CDR3 is TGTGCCAGCAGTTTAATGGGGGGAGGCACAGATACGCAGTATTTT. As protein: CASSLMGGGTDTQYF.

V usage is TRBV12-3 or TRBV12-4 and J usage is TRBJ2-3; D remains unclear. Trimming took 8 bases from V and 6 from J, leaving 12 bases between them. The CDR3 is 12 residues long. The CDR3 is CASGLGRDTQYF. The DNA for the CDR3 is TGTGCCAGCGGGCTGGGCCGGGATACGCAGTATTTT.

The chain uses TRBV6-6 and TRBJ2-7, with 9 bases identical to TRBD2. Germline CDR1 is MNHNY and CDR2 is SVGAGI (reference sequence). Trimming removed 0 bases from V and 0 bases from J; junction bases left unmatched: 3. The CDR3 runs 16 residues. In DNA form, the CDR3 reads TGTGCCAGCAGTTACTCTGGCGGGAGGGCCTCCTACGAGCAGTACTTC. Protein product: CASSYSGGRASYEQYF.

The chain is built from TRBV30 and TRBJ2-3; 8 bases match TRBD2. The CDR3 is made up of 15 amino acids. After removal of 3 bases from V and 8 bases from J, the junction contained 13 bases not matched to a gene. Germline assignment: CDR1 GTSNPN and CDR2 SVGIG (reference sequence). CDR3 in amino acids: CAWRPGGALPGTQYF. The CDR3 DNA follows: TGTGCCTGGAGGCCCGGGGGGGCCCTGCCGGGTACGCAGTATTTT.

The rearrangement uses TRBV2 and TRBJ2-5; TRBD2 agrees at 10 bases. The CDR3 has 18 amino acids. Germline V lookup: CDR1 SNHLY, CDR2 FYNNEI. Trimming cost V 1 base and J 1 base; bases outside gene matches: 9. The CDR3 nucleotides read TGTGCCAGCAGTGAAGGTCTGATAGCGGGAGGCCGCCAAGAGACCCAGTACTTC. Amino acid sequence: CASSEGLIAGGRQETQYF.

This chain links TRBV6-1 with TRBJ2-7; TRBD2 aligns across 12 bases. V was clipped by 3 bases and J by 2 bases; unmatched bases: 2. The germline gives CDR1 MNHNS, CDR2 SASEGT. The CDR3 runs 15 residues. The CDR3 protein is CASSDRLAGAYEQYF. Written as DNA, the CDR3 is TGTGCCAGCAGTGATCGACTAGCGGGAGCCTACGAGCAGTACTTC.

This rearrangement joins TRBV10-3 to TRBJ1-1, with D unresolved. Germline values: CDR1 ENHRY, CDR2 SYGVKD. The length of the CDR3 is 13 residues. Between the trimmed V and J ends, which lost 3 bases and 1 base, there was a span of 6 bases. Here the CDR3 reads CAISEQPNTEAFF. The DNA of the CDR3 is TGTGCCATCAGTGAACAACCGAACACTGAAGCTTTCTTT.

This clone is a singleton in its sample. The chain links TRBV5-5 to TRBJ1-1; 10 nucleotides line up with TRBD1. This CDR3 spans 17 amino acids. Germline V gene sequence: CDR1 SGHKS, CDR2 YYEKEE (reference sequence). Germline trimming cut 5 bases from V and 2 bases from J; bases unmatched to any gene: 12. The CDR3 DNA reads as TGTGCCAGCAGATTCGGGACAGGGGTAAATGGTAACACTGAAGCTTTCTTT. Its translation is CASRFGTGVNGNTEAFF.

V is TRBV2 and J is TRBJ2-5; 8 nucleotides agree with TRBD1. The junction had 7 bases not matched to a gene; V was cut back by 5 bases and J by 2 bases. The CDR3 spans 15 residues. Per germline, CDR1 SNHLY and CDR2 FYNNEI. The CDR3 reads CASSLPGTGQETQYF. Written as DNA, the CDR3 is TGTGCCAGCAGTCTTCCCGGGACAGGACAAGAGACCCAGTACTTC.

The chain recombines TRBV11-2 with TRBJ1-1; D ambiguous. Germline assignment: CDR1 SGHAT and CDR2 FQNNGV. Deletions cut 1 base from V and 0 bases from J, with 3 bases between. This CDR3 is 13 amino acids long. DNA for the CDR3: TGTGCCAGCAGCTTAGTCTTGAACACTGAAGCTTTCTTT. It translates to CASSLVLNTEAFF. Together with reference TRBV11-2 and TRBJ1-1, the CDR3 gives the full variable domain: EAGVAQSPRYKIIEKRQSVAFWCNPISGHATLYWYQQILGQGPKLLIQFQNNGVVDDSQLPKDRFSAERLKGVDSTLKIQPAKLEDSAVYLCASSLVLNTEAFFGQGTRLTVV.

The rearrangement uses TRBV5-8 and TRBJ1-6; no reliable D call. The CDR3 covers 17 residues. Germline assignment: CDR1 SGHTS and CDR2 YDEGEE. V lost 0 bases, J lost 0 bases, and 10 bases lay in between. The CDR3 here is CASSLARGSSYNSPLHF. As DNA, the CDR3 is TGTGCCAGCAGCTTGGCCCGCGGGAGCTCCTATAATTCACCCCTCCACTTT.